Listed below are T cell receptor beta chains from one sample, sequenced in a study of a mutant IDH1 vaccine in newly diagnosed glioma. The assay was immunoSEQ multiplex PCR, and TCRdb's table has in-frame clones only and misses some. The repertoire holds 50,000 to 70,000 clones, about 85% seen once, with about 4.2% in the top ten. Their antigens remain unidentified. Source: PBMCs, taken from a glioma patient whose treatment included an IDH1 peptide vaccine. These receptors were collected from a man aged 30 to 39 with glioma. Both conserved end residues are trimmed from each CDR3. Clone size appears in some rows only: once, few, many, or a class for an expanded clone.

abundance: -; j_gene: TRBJ1-5; v_gene: TRBV19; CDR3aa: ASSIGTGAPRINQPQH
abundance: -; j_gene: TRBJ2-7; v_gene: TRBV5-8; CDR3aa: ASSFSVVSRGGRYEQY
abundance: -; j_gene: TRBJ2-5; v_gene: TRBV2; CDR3aa: ASSAETGQTQY
abundance: -; j_gene: TRBJ2-5; v_gene: TRBV6-6; CDR3aa: ASSYKLTQETQY
abundance: once; j_gene: TRBJ2-5; v_gene: TRBV5-4; CDR3aa: ASSPTPGQGWPGTQY
abundance: -; j_gene: TRBJ2-7; v_gene: TRBV21-1; CDR3aa: ASSKLLINRSGEQY
abundance: -; j_gene: TRBJ1-5; v_gene: TRBV12-5; CDR3aa: ASGMRSLGQAGNQPQH
abundance: -; j_gene: TRBJ1-2; v_gene: TRBV6-5; CDR3aa: ASRRDTKIYGYT
abundance: few; j_gene: TRBJ1-2; v_gene: TRBV14; CDR3aa: ASGRGGYGYT
abundance: -; j_gene: TRBJ2-3; v_gene: TRBV6-4; CDR3aa: ASSVASGGTDTQY
abundance: -; j_gene: TRBJ2-7; v_gene: TRBV5-1; CDR3aa: ASSLAEFTGAYEQY
abundance: -; j_gene: TRBJ2-7; v_gene: TRBV18; CDR3aa: ASSLLSIGWGDDEQY
abundance: -; j_gene: TRBJ2-7; v_gene: TRBV7-9; CDR3aa: ASSLVGDYEQY
abundance: -; j_gene: TRBJ2-2; v_gene: TRBV5-6; CDR3aa: ASSLYRPNTGELF
abundance: -; j_gene: TRBJ1-2; v_gene: TRBV7-8; CDR3aa: ASSLGPRRDGYT
abundance: -; j_gene: TRBJ1-1; v_gene: TRBV10-2; CDR3aa: ASRLGNTEAF
abundance: -; j_gene: TRBJ1-4; v_gene: TRBV7-9; CDR3aa: ASSQDRRLEKLF
abundance: -; j_gene: TRBJ2-7; v_gene: TRBV18; CDR3aa: ASSPGRDGNEQY
abundance: -; j_gene: TRBJ1-2; v_gene: TRBV28; CDR3aa: ATQIHRRLADYGYT
abundance: -; j_gene: TRBJ1-2; v_gene: TRBV29-1; CDR3aa: SVPTGTLDGYT